This entry lists 18 T cell receptor beta chains sequenced from one sample in a study of shared T cell receptors in the human thymus. Some clones are missing from TCRdb's copy, which holds only in-frame ones; the method was immunoSEQ multiplex PCR. This sample has about 660,000 clones, with approximately 87% found just once. These data were also filed under a second study, of human thymus T cells.

The sequencing sample was made of thymocytes. The receptor set was obtained from a boy younger than two with a congenital heart defect.

This chain uses TRBV5-1 with TRBJ2-7; TRBD1 aligns across 10 bases. This CDR3 has 16 amino acids. Looked up from germline, CDR1 is SGHRS and CDR2 is YFSETQ. Losses at the gene ends were 2 bases for V and 3 bases for J; bases not matched to a gene: 8. DNA for the CDR3: TGCGCCAGCAGCTTTTGGGACAGGGGATTTTACTACGAGCAGTACTTC. Residues: CASSFWDRGFYYEQYF.

The V call is TRBV4-1, the J call TRBJ2-3; 7 nucleotides align to TRBD2. The germline V gene has CDR1 MGHRA and CDR2 YSYEKL. The CDR3 runs 14 residues. V shed 3 bases, J shed 5 bases, and the junction held 5 bases outside the gene matches. Here the CDR3 DNA reads TGCGCCAGCAGCCACCCCCCGGGGGGAGATACGCAGTATTTT. It translates to CASSHPPGGDTQYF.

This chain uses TRBV30 with TRBJ1-1, with no clear D. Trimming took 4 bases from V and 1 from J, leaving 13 bases between them. The length of the CDR3 is 14 residues. Germline CDR1 is GTSNPN and CDR2 is SVGIG (reference sequence). The CDR3: CAWTVLTKNTEAFF. Here the CDR3 DNA reads TGTGCCTGGACGGTCCTTACCAAGAACACTGAAGCTTTCTTT.

The CDR3 DNA follows: TGTGCCAGCAGCCAAGTGGCAGGGGAAGGAGCTATGAACACTGAAGCTTTCTTT. It encodes CASSQVAGEGAMNTEAFF. The rearrangement links TRBV14 to TRBJ1-1, with a tentative D call TRBD1 (6 bases). With 1 base removed from V and 0 bases from J, the gap between germline ends came to 18 bases. The V gene's germline CDR1 is SGHDN and CDR2 FVKESK. This CDR3 contains 18 residues.

J is TRBJ2-5 and V is TRBV18; weak D call: TRBD2 (5 bases). Per the germline V gene, CDR1 is KGHSH and CDR2 is LQKENI. V was pared by 4 bases and J by 4 bases, with 10 bases between. CDR3 size: 13 residues. Written as DNA, the CDR3 is TGTGCCAGCTCACTCAGAGCGGCAGAGACCCAGTACTTC. It codes for CASSLRAAETQYF.

The chain employs TRBV9 and TRBJ2-1; 9 bases line up with TRBD2. Germline CDR1 SGDLS, CDR2 YYNGEE. V lost 0 bases to trimming and J lost 5 bases; unmatched junction nucleotides: 3. This CDR3 is 15 amino acids long. The DNA of the CDR3 is TGTGCCAGCAGCGTAGAGACTAGCGGAAACAATGAGCAGTTCTTC. Its protein product is CASSVETSGNNEQFF. Complete variable domain (other parts from reference TRBV9 and TRBJ2-1): DSGVTQTPKHLITATGQRVTLRCSPRSGDLSVYWYQQSLDQGLQFLIQYYNGEERAKGNILERFSAQQFPDLHSELNLSSLELGDSALYFCASSVETSGNNEQFFGPGTRLTVL.

The V gene is TRBV12-5, the J gene TRBJ1-5; D remains unclear. V gave up 9 bases and J gave up 5 bases, with 14 bases separating them. Looked up from germline, CDR1 is LGHNT and CDR2 is FRNRAP. The CDR3 has 13 residues. CDR3 region: CASARGEDQPQHF. CDR3 nucleotides: TGTGCTAGCGCACGGGGAGAGGATCAGCCCCAGCATTTT.

This chain connects TRBV28 to TRBJ2-3; 8 bases fit TRBD1. V dropped 6 bases and J dropped 0; count of bases not matched to a gene: 8. The CDR3 sequence is 16 residues long. Germline values: CDR1 MDHEN, CDR2 SYDVKM. CDR3 residues: CASRLTGGSSTDTQYF. The CDR3 nucleotides are TGTGCCAGCAGACTTACAGGGGGTTCGAGCACAGATACGCAGTATTTT. The full variable domain, rest sourced from reference TRBV28 and TRBJ2-3, is DVKVTQSSRYLVKRTGEKVFLECVQDMDHENMFWYRQDPGLGLRLIYFSYDVKMKEKGDIPEGYSVSREKKERFSLILESASTNQTSMYLCASRLTGGSSTDTQYFGPGTRLTVL.

The chain links TRBV5-1 to TRBJ1-6; D may be TRBD1 (6 bases). The ends were cut back, 3 bases at V and 0 bases at J, with 16 bases in the middle. CDR1 is SGHRS, CDR2 YFSETQ, per germline. The CDR3 is 18 residues long. CDR3 DNA: TGCGCCAGCAGCTGGACCCCGGACAGAAGCTCCTATAATTCACCCCTCCACTTT. Translated: CASSWTPDRSSYNSPLHF.

V usage is TRBV5-6 and J usage is TRBJ1-1, with 8 bases identical to TRBD1. The CDR3 is 14 amino acids. The V and J ends lost 4 bases and 0 bases, in that order; junction bases with no gene match: 2. In germline, CDR1 is SGHDT, CDR2 YYEEEE. CDR3: CASSRDRLNTEAFF. CDR3 nucleotide sequence: TGTGCCAGCAGCCGGGACAGGTTGAACACTGAAGCTTTCTTT.

This chain links TRBV20-1 with TRBJ1-2; the D is unclear. V shed 5 bases and J shed 4 bases, with 5 bases lying between them. In germline, CDR1 is DFQATT, CDR2 SNEGSKA (reference sequence). The CDR3 runs 10 residues. CDR3 nucleotide sequence: TGCAGTGCTCCTAGCTATGGCTACACCTTC. It translates to CSAPSYGYTF.

The J gene is TRBJ1-5, the V gene TRBV5-5; the D is unclear. Germline loops: CDR1 SGHKS, CDR2 YYEKEE (reference sequence). The CDR3 totals 15 residues. Deletions cut 0 bases from V and 4 bases from J, with 11 bases between. CDR3 DNA: TGTGCCAGCAGCTTGGGTCCGGGGAGTAATCAGCCCCAGCATTTT. It translates to CASSLGPGSNQPQHF.

The V and J genes are TRBV28 and TRBJ1-4, with D hard to call. Looked up from germline, CDR1 is MDHEN and CDR2 is SYDVKM. V dropped 5 bases and J dropped 4 bases, with 20 bases sitting between them. The CDR3 covers 17 residues. The CDR3 loop is CASSLKTDTTLNEKLFF. DNA of the CDR3: TGTGCCAGCAGTCTTAAGACCGACACGACCCTTAATGAAAAACTGTTTTTT.

V usage is TRBV4-1 and J usage is TRBJ2-2, with 7 bases matching TRBD2. J lost 6 bases, V lost 2 bases, and 12 bases had no gene match. This CDR3 spans 17 amino acids. CDR1 and CDR2 from the germline V gene are MGHRA and YSYEKL. In DNA form, the CDR3 reads TGCGCCAGCAGCCAATGGGGAGGGCGATTGATCCCCGGGGAGCTGTTTTTT. It specifies CASSQWGGRLIPGELFF.

In this sample, this clone turned up a few times. The rearrangement links TRBV7-9 to TRBJ1-1; D might be TRBD1 (6 bases). The CDR3 contains 15 residues. Deletions cut 5 bases from V and 1 base from J, with 14 bases between. Germline V gene lookup returns CDR1 SEHNR and CDR2 FQNEAQ (reference sequence). CDR3 amino acids: CASSPPQGTNTEAFF. CDR3 DNA sequence: TGTGCCAGCAGCCCTCCACAGGGCACGAACACTGAAGCTTTCTTT.

The chain has TRBV5-6 and TRBJ2-3, with TRBD1 matching over 8 bases. The CDR3 sequence is 19 residues long. The germline V gene has CDR1 SGHDT and CDR2 YYEEEE. Unmatched junction bases numbered 18, after V lost 1 base and J lost 5 bases. The CDR3 sequence: CASSLKNLPRTGGIDTQYF. The CDR3 coding sequence is TGTGCCAGCAGCTTGAAGAATCTCCCAAGAACAGGGGGGATAGATACGCAGTATTTT.

The V gene is TRBV27, the J gene TRBJ2-7, with 10 bases aligning to TRBD2. Per germline, CDR1 MNHEY and CDR2 SMNVEV (reference sequence). The CDR3 is 14 residues long. V shed 6 bases, J shed 2 bases, and the junction held 4 bases outside the gene matches. CDR3 DNA: TGTGCCAGCAGGCCGGGACTAGCGACCTACGAGCAGTACTTC. This encodes CASRPGLATYEQYF.

V gene TRBV28 combines with J gene TRBJ2-2; weak D call: TRBD2 (5 bases). The CDR3 sequence is 20 residues long. V lost 6 bases to trimming and J lost 6 bases, with 32 bases between them. In germline, CDR1 is MDHEN, CDR2 SYDVKM. The CDR3 spells CASRNRPSCGLERPSGELFF. The CDR3 nucleotides are TGTGCCAGCAGGAATAGACCTAGCTGTGGTTTGGAGCGGCCCTCCGGGGAGCTGTTTTTT.